This T cell receptor (beta chain) was captured in a study of blood T cell repertoires in COVID-19. Study overall: The United States, Italy and Spain were the sources of the acute and convalescent COVID-19 samples. The analysed material was cDNA or gDNA that came from T cells, B-cell-depleted T cells, or PBMCs.

The CDR3 is made up of 14 amino acids. Germline values: CDR1 SNHLY, CDR2 FYNNEI. The ends were cut back, 2 bases at V and 5 bases at J, with 13 bases in the middle. The authors' processing: Reference gene primer amplification in the assay estimated nucleated cell counts. Assay used: immunoSEQ multiplex PCR; TCRdb lists only in-frame clones, some missing. V and J calls and clone size are given by that table; D and trimming were obtained from the DNA. This sample has just over 200,000 clones; around 80% occur once, and the top ten carry less than 6%. The chain is built from TRBV2 and TRBJ2-7; no reliable D call. The receptor comes from a woman in her 70s with acute or convalescent COVID-19. The sample comprised peripheral blood. The CDR3: CASSELVRSDEQYF. CDR3 DNA: TGTGCCAGCAGTGAACTGGTTCGATCGGACGAGCAGTACTTC.